This record covers a single T cell receptor beta chain. V lost 6 bases and J lost 1; bases outside the gene matches: 3. Germline V gene sequence: CDR1 SNHLY, CDR2 FYNNEI. The CDR3 spans 14 residues. The data were obtained in a study of control samples from healthy donors and cancer patients. Repertoires were generated with immunoSEQ multiplex PCR, while TCRdb's copy carries only in-frame clones and drops some. Among around 100,000 clones listed, just over 85% were seen once. This sequence was found in a man aged 30-40 years in good health. This chain joins TRBV2 and TRBJ2-5, with TRBD2 identical over 9 bases. Sequenced material: blood. CDR3 loop: CASRLLAGQETQYF. CDR3 in DNA: TGTGCCAGCAGATTACTAGCGGGCCAAGAGACCCAGTACTTC.